This TCR beta chain appears in the sequencing data of a study of regulatory T cells in long-lasting Graves disease. Regarding time point: newly diagnosed GD, antithyroid drugs for less than 3 months. RNA isolated from PBMCs was used to make the TCR library. Points from the study as a whole: Among the persistent patients, 2,741 public clonotypes were shared, more than the 950 to 1,000 shared among new patients. Newly diagnosed disease favored TRBV20-1 and TRBJ2-1 over persistent disease.

The CDR3 sequence is 14 residues long. CDR1 is SGDLS, CDR2 YYNGEE, per germline. The TCR beta library used iRepertoire HTBI primers with Arm-PCR amplification of CDR3. TCRdb itself ran the multiplex PCR reads through MiXCR, one entry per CDR3 protein. The profile shows 500,000 or so distinct CDR3 sequences, about 15% of them singletons. Concerning this clonotype: Its antigen is still unknown. Sequence at one end of the junction differs from germline and may be a read error.

These data were likewise used in another study, on T cells in Graves' hyperthyroidism and ophthalmopathy.

The source was peripheral blood mononuclear cells (PBMCs), collected at new diagnosis, from a patient treated with antithyroid drugs. This chain connects TRBV9 to TRBJ2-7; no clear D gene. This clonotype was sampled from a woman aged 45 to 65 with Graves disease. The CDR3 spells CSSSVDPDSYEQYF. The CDR3 region has the DNA TGTTCCAGCAGCGTAGACCCGGACTCCTACGAGCAGTACTTC.